The 20 T cell receptor beta chains listed next were all sequenced from one sample in a study of graft-versus-host responses after intestinal transplantation. Libraries were prepared by immunoSEQ multiplex PCR; TCRdb keeps only in-frame clonotypes and omits some of them. This repertoire shows approximately 94,000 clones, roughly 87% found once; its top ten account for roughly 0.97%. Antigens for these TCRs are unknown. Sequences were derived from unstimulated CD4+ T cells sorted from spleen or lymph node cells, sampled before transplant. The source of these receptors is a human donor who was the organ donor for an intestinal transplant.

Details on this clone: This is likely a read error, given that the CDR3 carries no conserved phenylalanine or tryptophan at its end. Because the CDR3's place on the DNA is in doubt, the DNA is left out and the CDR3 is given as listed by TCRdb. The chain couples TRBV21-1 to TRBJ2-7; the table's D call, TRBD2, was not checked against the DNA. TRBV21-1 is a documented pseudogene. The CDR3 is 10 amino acids long, termini counted. CDR3 sequence: CASSTGPTGD.

V usage is TRBV6-1 and J usage is TRBJ1-2, with a possible D match to TRBD1 (5 bases). This CDR3 has 14 residues. Trimming removed 7 bases from V and 1 base from J, with 13 bases in between. Germline assignment: CDR1 MNHNS and CDR2 SASEGT. CDR3 amino acids: CASNTGRNNYGYTF. Written as DNA, the CDR3 is TGTGCCAGCAACACGGGACGGAATAACTATGGCTACACCTTC.

The sample holds a few counts of this clone. The rearrangement links TRBV5-1 to TRBJ1-6; D remains ambiguous. The V gene's germline CDR1 is SGHRS and CDR2 YFSETQ. The CDR3 runs to 13 residues. V lost 0 bases and J 6 bases, leaving 4 bases between the germline ends. The CDR3 region is CASSLEGNSPLHF. CDR3 nucleotides: TGCGCCAGCAGCTTGGAAGGTAATTCACCCCTCCACTTT.

The rearrangement links TRBV28 to TRBJ1-5, with D unresolved. Deletions cut 11 bases from V and 3 bases from J, with 14 bases between. The V gene's germline CDR1 is MDHEN and CDR2 SYDVKM. The CDR3 contains 13 residues. CDR3 in DNA: TGTGCCTCCGTGGCGGTCCCCAATCAGCCCCAGCATTTT. Translation: CASVAVPNQPQHF.

The V gene is TRBV4-1, the J gene TRBJ1-2; D gene unclear. Deletions cut 0 bases from V and 0 bases from J, with 14 bases between. This CDR3 spans 17 amino acids. Per germline, CDR1 MGHRA and CDR2 YSYEKL. The CDR3 nucleotides are TGCGCCAGCAGCCAAGATCTTGGAACGGTATCTAACTATGGCTACACCTTC. It yields the protein CASSQDLGTVSNYGYTF.

CDR3 in amino acids: CASSFRTGGSGNTIYF. Written as DNA, the CDR3 is TGTGCCAGCAGCTTCCGGACAGGGGGATCTGGAAACACCATATATTTT. The chain joins TRBV5-6 to TRBJ1-3; TRBD1 matches at 10 bases. The CDR3 runs 16 residues. Looked up from germline, CDR1 is SGHDT and CDR2 is YYEEEE. Trimming removed 2 bases from V and 1 base from J; junction bases left unmatched: 3.

J is TRBJ1-1 and V is TRBV6-5; maybe TRBD1 (5 bases). The germline gives CDR1 MNHEY, CDR2 SVGAGI. Trimming pared 0 bases from V and 11 bases from J, leaving 13 bases between. The CDR3 consists of 13 residues. CDR3 DNA sequence: TGTGCCAGCAGTTACTCGGGGCTGGCGGGGGCTTTCTTT. The encoded protein is CASSYSGLAGAFF.

V is TRBV30 and J is TRBJ1-6, with TRBD1 identical over 8 bases. The CDR3 sequence is 13 residues long. Trimming took 5 bases from V and 9 from J; bases not matched to a gene: 6. Germline CDR1 and CDR2: GTSNPN and SVGIG (reference sequence). This CDR3 is CAWGQGQGSPLHF. In DNA, the CDR3 is TGTGCCTGGGGACAGGGACAAGGTTCACCCCTCCACTTT. Based on the CDR3 plus reference TRBV30 and TRBJ1-6, the full variable domain is SQTIHQWPATLVQPVGSPLSLECTVEGTSNPNLYWYRQAAGRGLQLLFYSVGIGQISSEVPQNLSASRPQDRQFILSSKKLLLSDSGFYLCAWGQGQGSPLHFGNGTRLTVT.

The chain has TRBV19 and TRBJ1-2, with D hard to call. The length of the CDR3 is 11 residues. Germline-derived CDR1 and CDR2 are LNHDA and SQIVND (reference sequence). Deletions cut 5 bases from V and 4 bases from J, with 5 bases between. The CDR3 coding sequence is TGTGCCAGTAGTTCCGTCTATGGCTACACCTTC. It encodes CASSSVYGYTF.

This chain links TRBV7-8 with TRBJ1-1; D perhaps matches TRBD1 (5 bases). This CDR3 comprises 15 residues. The germline gives CDR1 SGHVS, CDR2 FQNEAQ. Deletions cut 1 base from V and 1 base from J, with 10 bases between. The CDR3 is CASSLGSGRNTEAFF. DNA for the CDR3: TGTGCCAGCAGCTTAGGTTCAGGGAGGAACACTGAAGCTTTCTTT.

The chain is built from TRBV10-3 and TRBJ2-1, with 8 nucleotides matching TRBD1. The CDR3 has 15 amino acids. Germline V gene lookup returns CDR1 ENHRY and CDR2 SYGVKD. V shed 2 bases and J 6 bases; nucleotides not matched to a gene: 6. For the CDR3, the DNA is TGTGCCATCAGTGAGCCGACAGGGGTAATCAATGAGCAGTTCTTC. Amino acids: CAISEPTGVINEQFF.

V usage is TRBV30 and J usage is TRBJ1-1; 8 bases are a match to TRBD1. The CDR3 has 14 residues. V was pared by 3 bases and J by 1 base, with 4 bases of the junction left unmatched. Looked up from germline, CDR1 is GTSNPN and CDR2 is SVGIG (reference sequence). This CDR3 reads CAWSLQGGNTEAFF. CDR3 in DNA: TGTGCCTGGAGCTTACAGGGGGGGAACACTGAAGCTTTCTTT. The full variable domain, in which reference TRBV30 and TRBJ1-1 provide the parts outside the CDR3, is SQTIHQWPATLVQPVGSPLSLECTVEGTSNPNLYWYRQAAGRGLQLLFYSVGIGQISSEVPQNLSASRPQDRQFILSSKKLLLSDSGFYLCAWSLQGGNTEAFFGQGTRLTVV.

This clone was counted once. The rearrangement links TRBV2 to TRBJ2-5; D gene uncertain. Germline lookup yields CDR1 SNHLY and CDR2 FYNNEI. CDR3 size: 14 residues. Deletions cut 7 bases from V and 4 bases from J, with 16 bases between. Here the CDR3 DNA reads TGTGCCAGCACCTCTCAGGCTTCGCGAGAGACCCAGTACTTC. Protein: CASTSQASRETQYF.

This sequence joins TRBV2 and TRBJ2-5, with TRBD2 matching over 9 bases. The CDR3 runs to 12 residues. Germline V gene lookup returns CDR1 SNHLY and CDR2 FYNNEI. The ends lost 8 bases at V and 5 bases at J; junction bases unmatched: 3. The DNA of the CDR3 is TGTGCCAGCGGAGCGGGGGGCGAGACCCAGTACTTC. This gives the protein CASGAGGETQYF.

The chain couples TRBV30 to TRBJ1-2; TRBD1 matches at 7 bases. Germline CDR1 reads GTSNPN; CDR2 reads SVGIG (reference sequence). The CDR3 sequence is 13 residues long. J was trimmed by 2 bases and V by 4 bases; bases with no gene match: 4. CDR3 protein: CAWIPGGNYGYTF. CDR3 in DNA: TGTGCCTGGATTCCAGGGGGGAACTATGGCTACACCTTC.

A few counts support this clone. The chain joins TRBV10-2 to TRBJ2-3, with D uncertain. Germline CDR1 is WSHSY and CDR2 is SAAADI. V shed 7 bases and J shed 2 bases, with 10 bases lying between them. The CDR3 runs 13 residues. DNA of the CDR3: TGCGCCAGCAAACAGATCCTCACAGATACGCAGTATTTT. It codes for CASKQILTDTQYF.

V and J are TRBV15 and TRBJ1-5; the D is unclear. In germline, CDR1 is LNHNV, CDR2 YYDKDF (reference sequence). CDR3 length equals 13 residues. V was clipped by 0 bases and J by 7 bases, with 7 bases between them. This chain's CDR3 is CATSRDMGQPQHF. CDR3 nucleotides: TGTGCCACCAGCAGAGATATGGGCCAGCCCCAGCATTTT.

The V and J genes are TRBV7-2 and TRBJ2-1, with D possibly being TRBD1 (6 bases). With 0 bases removed from V and 8 bases from J, the gap between germline ends came to 17 bases. The CDR3 runs to 16 residues. Germline lookup yields CDR1 SGHTA and CDR2 FQGNSA. For the CDR3, the DNA is TGTGCCAGCAGCTTAGCGCGAGTAGGGACAAGAGATGAGCAGTTCTTC. It specifies CASSLARVGTRDEQFF.

This clone was picked up a small number of times. The sample holds other DNA sequences that translate to the same CDR3. V usage is TRBV7-3 and J usage is TRBJ2-3; D call uncertain. Germline V gene sequence: CDR1 SGHTA, CDR2 FQGTGA. This CDR3 comprises 13 residues. The ends were cut back, 4 bases at V and 5 bases at J, with 10 bases in the middle. CDR3 coding DNA: TGTGCCAGCAGCTCTCGCTCGGGAGATACGCAGTATTTT. This gives the protein CASSSRSGDTQYF.

The chain uses TRBV20-1 and TRBJ2-3, with D uncertain. The CDR3 totals 11 residues. The V end lost 1 base, the J end lost 5 bases, and 4 bases lay between the germline ends. Germline CDR1 and CDR2: DFQATT and SNEGSKA (reference sequence). CDR3 protein: CSARVIDTQYF. The CDR3 nucleotides are TGCAGTGCTAGAGTGATAGATACGCAGTATTTT.